This TCR beta chain originates from a study of blood T cell repertoires in COVID-19. Participants spanned ages about 18 to 100 years and resided in some 22 US areas. Exposed participants came across a COVID-19 case within 2 weeks before study entry. Losses at the gene ends were 5 bases for V and 5 bases for J; bases not matched to a gene: 14. CDR3 length: 16 amino acids. Germline-derived CDR1 and CDR2 are LNHDA and SQIVND (reference sequence). Source study methods: Amplified reference gene primers provided the basis for estimating nucleated cell counts. Profiled with immunoSEQ multiplex PCR; TCRdb holds only in-frame clones, not every one. That table furnishes V, J and clone size, whereas the DNA furnished D and trimming. Seen here are around 320,000 clones, around nine tenths observed once, and the top ten hold 3.5% to 5%.

The source material was PBMCs or T cells enriched from blood (not recorded which). The chain couples TRBV19 to TRBJ2-5, with 7 bases matching TRBD1. The origin of this receptor is a woman in her twenties or thirties who had been exposed to COVID-19. CDR3 DNA sequence: TGTGCCAGTAGTGGAAGCAGGGGGTCCAGGGGTGAGACCCAGTACTTC. The encoded protein is CASSGSRGSRGETQYF.